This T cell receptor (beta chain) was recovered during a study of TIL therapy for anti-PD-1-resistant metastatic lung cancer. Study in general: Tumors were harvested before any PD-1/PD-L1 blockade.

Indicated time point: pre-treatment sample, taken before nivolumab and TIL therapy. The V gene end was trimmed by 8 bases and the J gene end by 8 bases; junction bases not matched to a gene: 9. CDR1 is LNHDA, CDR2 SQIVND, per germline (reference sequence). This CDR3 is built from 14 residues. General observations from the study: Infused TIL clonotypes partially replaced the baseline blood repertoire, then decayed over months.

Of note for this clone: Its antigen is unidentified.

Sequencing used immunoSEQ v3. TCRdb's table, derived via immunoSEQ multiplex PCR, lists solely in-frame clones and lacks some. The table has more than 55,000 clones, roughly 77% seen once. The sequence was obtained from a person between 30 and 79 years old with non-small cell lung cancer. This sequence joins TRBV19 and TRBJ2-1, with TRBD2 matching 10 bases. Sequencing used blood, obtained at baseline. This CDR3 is CASQSLAGGDEQFF. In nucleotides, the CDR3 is TGTGCCAGTCAGTCGTTAGCGGGAGGCGATGAGCAGTTCTTC.